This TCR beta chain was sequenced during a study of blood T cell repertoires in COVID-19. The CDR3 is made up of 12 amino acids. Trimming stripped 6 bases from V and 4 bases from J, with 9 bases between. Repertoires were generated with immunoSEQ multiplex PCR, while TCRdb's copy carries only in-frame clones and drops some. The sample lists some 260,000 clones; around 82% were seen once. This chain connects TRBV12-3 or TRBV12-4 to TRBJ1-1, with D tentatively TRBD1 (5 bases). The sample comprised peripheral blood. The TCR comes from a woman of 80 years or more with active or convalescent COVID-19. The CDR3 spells CASSGGGTEAFF. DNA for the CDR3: TGTGCCAGCAGCGGGGGAGGCACTGAAGCTTTCTTT.